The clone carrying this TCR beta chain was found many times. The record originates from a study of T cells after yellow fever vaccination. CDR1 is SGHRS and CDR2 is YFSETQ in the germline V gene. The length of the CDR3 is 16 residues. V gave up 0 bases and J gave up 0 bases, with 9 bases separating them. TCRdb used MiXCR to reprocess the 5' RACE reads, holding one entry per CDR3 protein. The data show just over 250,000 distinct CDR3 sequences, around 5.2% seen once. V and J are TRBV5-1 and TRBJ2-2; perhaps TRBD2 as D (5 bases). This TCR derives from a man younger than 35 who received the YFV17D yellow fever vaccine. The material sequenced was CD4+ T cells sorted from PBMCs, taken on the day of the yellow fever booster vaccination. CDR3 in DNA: TGCGCCAGCAGCTTGGCATTGACTACGAACACCGGGGAGCTGTTTTTT. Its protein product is CASSLALTTNTGELFF.